Included here is one TCR beta chain sequence, with context. Its antigen specificity is not known. Base quality data are lacking; no much larger clone is found one base away. None of the patients had been given any treatment before thyroid surgery. Using T-cell receptor beta sequencing, the study looked back at clinical samples from patients collected from about 2012 to 2018. This record belongs to a study of metastatic and nonmetastatic thyroid tumors (dated by TCRdb to about 2020). About the full investigation: Repertoires were compared across peripheral blood and tumor or nodule tissue samples from malignant and benign thyroid patients.

Findings and caveats that apply to the study as a whole: In both blood and tumor samples, TCR beta diversity was reported to be significantly higher in malignant tumors than in benign nodules.

The library was made by PCR. Sequencing instrument: Illumina HiSeq 4000. High-throughput sequencing was used to profile the CDR3 region of the TCR beta-chain in every patient. As for the authors' bioinformatics: The researchers built a classifier to tell apart papillary thyroid cancer patients with distant metastasis, based on CDR3 differences among clinicopathological groups. Repertoire diversity was assessed with the Shannon index, and tumor-blood repertoire similarity with the Morisita-Horn index. TCRdb handled the public reads itself, with Q25 trimming in fastp and clone calling in MiXCR, and kept productive beta chains. TCRdb, not the original authors, processed these V and J calls. Recorded for this sample are around 16,000 clones; approximately 25% of them occurred a single time. The ten largest clones capture 13% of the sample. Via the germline V gene, CDR1 is SGHTA and CDR2 FQGNSA. V is cut by 1 base and J by 0 bases, and the space between the germline ends is 8 bases. The CDR3 covers 15 residues, taking in both the cysteine and the phenylalanine. The entry retains the CDR3 DNA only, 45 bases that are in frame from base 1.

The sequencing input was adjacent normal tissue. This sequence originates from a female donor with papillary thyroid cancer or a benign thyroid nodule (not recorded which). Some clones in this sample may be carry-over from other donors' samples. The chain joins TRBV7-2 to TRBJ2-3; the D gene cannot be resolved reliably. The CDR3 has the sequence CASSLGQSSTDTQYF. Here is the DNA: TGTGCCAGCAGCTTAGGGCAATCTAGCACAGATACGCAGTATTTT.